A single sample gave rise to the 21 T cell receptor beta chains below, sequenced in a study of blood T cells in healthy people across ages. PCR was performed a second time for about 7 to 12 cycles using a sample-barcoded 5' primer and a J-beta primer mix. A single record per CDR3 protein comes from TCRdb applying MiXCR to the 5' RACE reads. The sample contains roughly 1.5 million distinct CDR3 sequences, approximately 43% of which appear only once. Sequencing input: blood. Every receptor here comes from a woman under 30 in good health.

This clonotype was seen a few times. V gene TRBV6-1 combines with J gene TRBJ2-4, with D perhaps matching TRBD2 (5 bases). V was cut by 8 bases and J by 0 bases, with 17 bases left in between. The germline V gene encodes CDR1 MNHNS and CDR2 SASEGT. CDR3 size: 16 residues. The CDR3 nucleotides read TGTGCCAGCTTGGGAGCCCGAGTTGTAGCCAAAAACATTCAGTACTTC. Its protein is CASLGARVVAKNIQYF.

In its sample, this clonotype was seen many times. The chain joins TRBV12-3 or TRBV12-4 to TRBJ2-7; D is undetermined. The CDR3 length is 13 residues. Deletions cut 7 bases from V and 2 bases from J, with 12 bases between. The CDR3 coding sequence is TGTGCCAGCAATAGGAAAGGAGCCTACGAGCAGTACTTC. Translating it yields CASNRKGAYEQYF.

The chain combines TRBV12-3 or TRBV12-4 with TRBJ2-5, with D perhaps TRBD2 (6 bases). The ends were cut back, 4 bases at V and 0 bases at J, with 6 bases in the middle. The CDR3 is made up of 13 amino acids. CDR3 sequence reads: CASSWTNQETQYF. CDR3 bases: TGTGCCAGCAGTTGGACTAACCAAGAGACCCAGTACTTC.

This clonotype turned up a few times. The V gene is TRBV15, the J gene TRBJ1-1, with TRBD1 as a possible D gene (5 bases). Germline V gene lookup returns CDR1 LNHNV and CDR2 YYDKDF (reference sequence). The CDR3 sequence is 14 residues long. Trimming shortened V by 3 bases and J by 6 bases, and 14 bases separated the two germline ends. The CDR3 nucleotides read TGTGCCACCAGCAGGTCCAAGGGGAGCGCTGAAGCTTTCTTT. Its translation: CATSRSKGSAEAFF.

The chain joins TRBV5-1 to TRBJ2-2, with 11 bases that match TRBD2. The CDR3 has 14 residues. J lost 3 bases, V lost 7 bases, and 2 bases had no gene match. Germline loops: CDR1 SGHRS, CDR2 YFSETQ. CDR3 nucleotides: TGCGCCAGCCGACTAGCGGGGTACACCGGGGAGCTGTTTTTT. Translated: CASRLAGYTGELFF.

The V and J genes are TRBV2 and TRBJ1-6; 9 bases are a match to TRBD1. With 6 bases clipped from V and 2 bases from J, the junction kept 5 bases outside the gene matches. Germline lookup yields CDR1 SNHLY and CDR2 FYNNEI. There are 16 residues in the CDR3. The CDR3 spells CASSRDRGAYNSPLHF. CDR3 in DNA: TGTGCCAGCAGCCGCGACAGGGGGGCCTATAATTCACCCCTCCACTTT.

The CDR3 reads CSASALADYTDTQYF. DNA for the CDR3: TGCAGTGCTAGCGCCCTAGCCGACTACACAGATACGCAGTATTTT. The V gene is TRBV20-1, the J gene TRBJ2-3; D is possibly TRBD2 (5 bases). In germline, CDR1 is DFQATT, CDR2 SNEGSKA (reference sequence). The CDR3 runs 15 residues. V dropped 3 bases and J dropped 2 bases, with 15 bases sitting between them.

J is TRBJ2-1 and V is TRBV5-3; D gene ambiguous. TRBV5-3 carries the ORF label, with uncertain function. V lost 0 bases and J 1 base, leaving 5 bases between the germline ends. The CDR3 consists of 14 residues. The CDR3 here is CARSLGVSYNEQFF. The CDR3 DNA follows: TGTGCCAGAAGCTTGGGGGTATCCTACAATGAGCAGTTCTTC.

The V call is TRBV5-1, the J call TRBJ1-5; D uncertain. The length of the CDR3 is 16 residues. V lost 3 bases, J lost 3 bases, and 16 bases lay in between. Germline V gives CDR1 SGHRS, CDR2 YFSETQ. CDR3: CASSSGPQSPNQPQHF. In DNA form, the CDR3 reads TGCGCCAGCAGCTCCGGGCCTCAATCCCCCAATCAGCCCCAGCATTTT.

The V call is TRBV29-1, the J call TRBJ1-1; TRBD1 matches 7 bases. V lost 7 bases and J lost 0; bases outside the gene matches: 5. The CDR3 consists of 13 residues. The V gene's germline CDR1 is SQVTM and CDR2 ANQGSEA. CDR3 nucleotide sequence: TGCAGCGCTTCGACAGGGTTGAACACTGAAGCTTTCTTT. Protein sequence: CSASTGLNTEAFF.

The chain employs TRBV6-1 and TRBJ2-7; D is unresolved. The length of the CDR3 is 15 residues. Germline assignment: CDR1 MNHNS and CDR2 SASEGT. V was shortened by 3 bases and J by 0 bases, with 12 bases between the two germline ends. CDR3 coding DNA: TGTGCCAGCAGTGATTATAGGAGTACCTCCTACGAGCAGTACTTC. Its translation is CASSDYRSTSYEQYF.

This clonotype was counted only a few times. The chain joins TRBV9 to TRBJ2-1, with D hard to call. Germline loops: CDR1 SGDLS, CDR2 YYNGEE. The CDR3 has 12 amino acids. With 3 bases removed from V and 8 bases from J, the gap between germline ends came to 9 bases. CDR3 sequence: CASSGPNHEQFF. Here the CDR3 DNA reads TGTGCCAGCAGCGGACCTAACCATGAGCAGTTCTTC.

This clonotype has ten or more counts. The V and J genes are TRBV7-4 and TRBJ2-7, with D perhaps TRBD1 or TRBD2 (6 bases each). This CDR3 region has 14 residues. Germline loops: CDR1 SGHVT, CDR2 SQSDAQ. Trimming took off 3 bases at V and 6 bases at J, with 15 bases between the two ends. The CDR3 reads CASSLMRGASEQYF. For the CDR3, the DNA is TGTGCCAGCAGCTTGATGAGGGGGGCCAGCGAGCAGTACTTC.

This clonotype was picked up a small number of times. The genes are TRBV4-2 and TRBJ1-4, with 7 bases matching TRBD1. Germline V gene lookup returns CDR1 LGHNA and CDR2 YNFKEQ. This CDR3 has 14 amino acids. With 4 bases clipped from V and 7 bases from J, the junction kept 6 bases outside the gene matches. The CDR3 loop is CASSRDRVSEKLFF. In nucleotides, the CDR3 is TGTGCCAGCAGCCGAGACAGGGTTTCTGAAAAACTGTTTTTT.

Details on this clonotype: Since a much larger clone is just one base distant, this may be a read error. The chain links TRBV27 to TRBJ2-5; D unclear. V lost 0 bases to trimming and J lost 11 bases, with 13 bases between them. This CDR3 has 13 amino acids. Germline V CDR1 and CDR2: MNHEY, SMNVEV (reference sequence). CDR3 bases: TGTGCCAGCAGTTTATCGGATAGATACGTGCAGTACTTC. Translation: CASSLSDRYVQYF.

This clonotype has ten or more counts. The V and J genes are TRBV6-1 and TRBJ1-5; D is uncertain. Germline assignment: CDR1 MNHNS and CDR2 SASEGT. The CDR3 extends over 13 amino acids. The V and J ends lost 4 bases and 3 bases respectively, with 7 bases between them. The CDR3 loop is CASSGQPNQPQHF. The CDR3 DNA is TGTGCCAGCAGTGGGCAGCCCAATCAGCCCCAGCATTTT.

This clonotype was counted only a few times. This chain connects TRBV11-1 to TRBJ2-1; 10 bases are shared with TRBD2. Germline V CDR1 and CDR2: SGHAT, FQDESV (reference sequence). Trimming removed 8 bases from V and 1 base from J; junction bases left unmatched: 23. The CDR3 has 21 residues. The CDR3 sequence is CASHTLAGGGGNEGSYNEQFF. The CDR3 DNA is TGTGCCAGCCACACTTTAGCGGGAGGAGGGGGGAACGAGGGGTCCTACAATGAGCAGTTCTTC.

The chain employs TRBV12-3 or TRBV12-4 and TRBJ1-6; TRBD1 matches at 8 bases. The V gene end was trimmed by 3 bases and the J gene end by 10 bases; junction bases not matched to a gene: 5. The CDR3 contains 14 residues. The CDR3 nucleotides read TGTGCCAGCAGTTTCGGACAGGGTCAATCACCCCTCCACTTT. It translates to CASSFGQGQSPLHF.

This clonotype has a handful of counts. This CDR3 is CASSLGGQGINQPQHF. The CDR3 DNA sequence: TGTGCCAGCAGCTTAGGTGGACAGGGGATCAATCAGCCCCAGCATTTT. The genes are TRBV7-2 and TRBJ1-5; 9 bases line up with TRBD1. Germline-derived CDR1 and CDR2 are SGHTA and FQGNSA. This CDR3 has 16 residues. The junction had 4 bases not matched to a gene; V was cut back by 1 base and J by 3 bases.

CDR3 region: CSARPQIGTASYEQYF. The CDR3 nucleotides are TGCAGTGCCCGCCCCCAAATTGGGACAGCGAGTTACGAGCAGTACTTC. V is TRBV20-1 and J is TRBJ2-7; TRBD1 aligns across 7 bases. V trimming: 6 bases; J trimming: 4 bases; junction bases outside the gene matches: 18. This CDR3 spans 16 amino acids. The germline CDR1 and CDR2 sequences are DFQATT and SNEGSKA (reference sequence).

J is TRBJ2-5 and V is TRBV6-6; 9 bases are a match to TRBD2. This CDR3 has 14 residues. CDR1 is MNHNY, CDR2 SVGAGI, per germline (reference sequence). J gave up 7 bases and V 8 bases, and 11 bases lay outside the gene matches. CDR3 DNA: TGTGCCAGCGAATTGACTAGCGGTGGCGGGACCCAGTACTTC. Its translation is CASELTSGGGTQYF.